The clone carrying this TCR beta chain appeared a single time. The target antigen is unknown. This sample stems from a study of cytomegalovirus exposure and HLA in healthy donors. Regarding the study as a whole: In a later analysis, parvovirus B19, influenza, CMV and Epstein-Barr virus appeared linked to several top co-occurrence clusters.

Germline V gene sequence: CDR1 MDHEN, CDR2 SYDVKM. The CDR3 sequence is 15 residues long. V dropped 7 bases and J dropped 4; count of bases not matched to a gene: 7. The PCR ran on 60 Vbeta and 13 Jbeta primers. The method was immunoSEQ multiplex PCR; TCRdb's version includes in-frame clones alone and lacks a portion of them. The sample lists 100,000 to 150,000 clones, about 74% occurring once. This receptor was obtained from a woman aged 50 to 60 in good health and CMV-seropositive. The material sequenced was PBMCs. V gene TRBV28 combines with J gene TRBJ2-3; 11 positions match TRBD1. The DNA of the CDR3 is TGTGCCAGCAATAACGGACAGGGGGCTGCAGATACGCAGTATTTT. Translating gives CASNNGQGAADTQYF.